The clone carrying this T cell receptor beta chain showed up many times. Its antigen is as yet unknown. The TCR beta profiling, which covered VDJ combination and CDR3 sequence, was carried out using genomic DNA as the template. A single record per CDR3 protein comes from TCRdb applying MiXCR to the reads. The table records about 160,000 distinct CDR3 sequences, 45% to 50% of them present only once. Only patients with CD8+CD57+ cell expansion on flow cytometry were chosen for sequencing. CDR1 MNHNS and CDR2 SASEGT come from the germline V gene. This CDR3 has 14 amino acids. The junction had 6 bases not matched to a gene; V was cut back by 4 bases and J by 4 bases. This record comes from a study of CD8+CD57+ T cells in acquired aplastic anemia. Study overall: Sorted CD4+ and CD8+ cells yielded DNA averaging approximately 3.4 ug. Broader study findings: Between patients and controls, CD8+ Simpson's diversity did not vary significantly.

Material: sorted CD4+, CD8+, or CD8+CD57+ T cells (not recorded which) from PBMCs. This TCR was recovered from a human donor with aplastic anemia. The chain is built from TRBV6-1 and TRBJ1-1, with TRBD1 matching over 7 bases. The CDR3 nucleotides read TGTGCCAGCAGTGTACAGGGGTTTGGCACTGAAGCTTTCTTT. It translates to CASSVQGFGTEAFF.